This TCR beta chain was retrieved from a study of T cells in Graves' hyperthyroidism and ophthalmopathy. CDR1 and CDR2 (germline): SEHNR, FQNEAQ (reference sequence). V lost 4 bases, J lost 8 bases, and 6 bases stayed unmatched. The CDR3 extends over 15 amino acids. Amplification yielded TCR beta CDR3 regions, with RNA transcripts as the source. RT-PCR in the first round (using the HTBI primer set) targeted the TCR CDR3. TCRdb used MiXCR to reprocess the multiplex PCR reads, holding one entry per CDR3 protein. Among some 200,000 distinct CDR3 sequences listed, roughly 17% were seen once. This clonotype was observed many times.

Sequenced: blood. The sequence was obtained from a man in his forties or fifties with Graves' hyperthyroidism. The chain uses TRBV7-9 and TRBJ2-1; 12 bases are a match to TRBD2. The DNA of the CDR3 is TGTGCCAGCAGCTCCAGACTAGCGGGAGACGATGAGCAGTTCTTC. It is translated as CASSSRLAGDDEQFF.